A selection of T cell receptor beta chains follows, all from one sample in a study of T cell repertoires in cytomegalovirus infection. TCRdb itself ran the reads through MiXCR, one entry per CDR3 protein. The sample consists of approximately 500,000 distinct CDR3 sequences, 16% of them appearing once. The material sequenced was CD8+ T cells from PBMCs. The receptors come from a human donor in good health (CMV status not recorded). Some clones in this sample may be carry-over from other donors' samples. Each CDR3 is given with its conserved first and last residue. The D gene is left open where the match is weak. A clone size is listed for some rows: how often the clone was seen (once, few, many), or a class if it is expanded.

J,D,V,size,DNA,CDR3
TRBJ2-5,-,TRBV7-9,many,TGTGCCAGCAGTCACTCCCGGAGGGGCGGAGAGACCCAGTACTTC,CASSHSRRGGETQYF
TRBJ2-1,TRBD2,TRBV7-3,-,TGTGCCAGCAGCTTATCAAGCGGGAGCTTTTCCTACAATGAGCAGTTCTTC,CASSLSSGSFSYNEQFF
TRBJ2-4,TRBD2,TRBV28,many,TGTGCCAGCCTGACCCCGGGACTAGCGGGAGGTGAAGACATTCAGTACTTC,CASLTPGLAGGEDIQYF
TRBJ1-1,-,TRBV27,few,TGTGCCAGCAGTTCCCGGTGGACTGAAGCTTTCTTT,CASSSRWTEAFF
TRBJ2-3,TRBD1,TRBV7-2,many,TGTGCCAGCAGCTCGGACAGGGGCTTCCCAGATACGCAGTATTTT,CASSSDRGFPDTQYF
TRBJ2-7,TRBD2,TRBV4-2,few,TGTGCCAGCAGCCAAGATGAGGGAGGGCCCTACGAGCAGTACTTC,CASSQDEGGPYEQYF
TRBJ2-7,-,TRBV15,-,TGTGCCACCAGCAGCGCCCCGGAGGGAATGAACGAGCAGTACTTC,CATSSAPEGMNEQYF
TRBJ1-2,-,TRBV9,-,TGTGCCAGCAGCGTAGAAGGAGCGGACTATGGCTACACCTTC,CASSVEGADYGYTF
TRBJ1-2,-,TRBV15,few,TGTGCCACCAGCGGAATTGGCTATGGCTACACCTTC,CATSGIGYGYTF
TRBJ2-7,-,TRBV27,-,TGTGCCAGCAGTTTATCGTACAGCCCGAGGGAGCAGTACTTC,CASSLSYSPREQYF
TRBJ2-7,-,TRBV27,few,TGTGCCAGCAGTTTGGGCGGAGGAGGGCATGGTTACGAGCAGTACTTC,CASSLGGGGHGYEQYF
TRBJ1-5,-,TRBV7-9,-,TGTGCCAGCCTTTGGGGCAATCAGCCCCAGCATTTT,CASLWGNQPQHF
TRBJ2-7,-,TRBV29-1,many,TGCAGCGTTGGGCTAAGGGATGAGCAGTACTTC,CSVGLRDEQYF
TRBJ2-1,TRBD2,TRBV7-3,many,TGTGCCAGCAGCTCTTTAGCGGGAGGGGAGCAGTTCTTC,CASSSLAGGEQFF